This T cell receptor beta chain derives from a study of T-cell memory formation after mild COVID-19. Study-wide background: Clustering of TCRs was largely donor specific.

This clonotype was observed a handful of times. The target antigen is unknown. Study results and caveats: CD4/CD8 balance characterized clones contracting day 15 to 85, and CD4+ skew characterized later expanders.

The CDR3 sequence is 15 residues long. Per germline, CDR1 SGHAT and CDR2 FQNNGV. The trim removed 7 bases at V and 6 bases at J, leaving 8 bases unmatched. TCRdb reprocessed the 5' RACE reads via MiXCR and lists one record per CDR3 protein. The sample shows about 430,000 distinct CDR3 sequences, more than 15% of them seen only once. The sequenced sample was PBMCs or a T cell subset sorted from them (not recorded which). The clonotype comes from a man between 18 and 35 years old who had mild COVID-19 (a few samples of this study predate the infection). Cell type and time point are not known. The chain has TRBV11-2 and TRBJ2-2, with 10 nucleotides matching TRBD2. The CDR3 protein is CASIGSAGGAGELFF. CDR3 bases: TGTGCCAGCATCGGGTCAGCGGGGGGGGCCGGGGAGCTGTTTTTT.